Shown below are 14 T cell receptor beta chains from a single sample sequenced in a study of somatic mutations in cytotoxic T cells in rheumatoid arthritis. Sequencing was performed with immunoSEQ multiplex PCR; in TCRdb, only in-frame clones are kept and a portion is missing. The sample lists approximately 9,500 clones; roughly 80% were seen once. Sequenced input: CD8+ T cells sorted from blood. The receptors stem from an adult with rheumatoid arthritis.

The chain has TRBV9 and TRBJ2-1; TRBD2 matches 11 bases. Germline V gene data show CDR1 as SGDLS and CDR2 as YYNGEE. The CDR3 has 17 residues. V lost 3 bases and J lost 2; bases outside the gene matches: 7. The CDR3 nucleotides read TGTGCCAGCAGCGCCCCGGGTAGCGGGGGGGCCTACAATGAGCAGTTCTTC. This gives the protein CASSAPGSGGAYNEQFF.

This sequence joins TRBV5-1 and TRBJ1-2; D is undetermined. The CDR3 runs to 13 residues. The germline CDR1 and CDR2 sequences are SGHRS and YFSETQ. Trimming removed 0 bases at V and 2 bases at J, with 5 bases between. In DNA, the CDR3 is TGCGCCAGCAGCTTGGCCGACAACTATGGCTACACCTTC. This encodes CASSLADNYGYTF. Supplemented by reference TRBV5-1 and TRBJ1-2, the full variable domain reads KAGVTQTPRYLIKTRGQQVTLSCSPISGHRSVSWYQQTPGQGLQFLFEYFSETQRNKGNFPGRFSGRQFSNSRSEMNVSTLELGDSALYLCASSLADNYGYTFGSGTRLTVV.

This rearrangement joins TRBV7-2 to TRBJ2-7; D is uncertain. The germline V gene encodes CDR1 SGHTA and CDR2 FQGNSA. CDR3 length: 14 residues. Between the trimmed V and J ends, which lost 1 base and 6 bases, there was a span of 13 bases. DNA for the CDR3: TGTGCCAGCAGCTTAGACGGCAGGTCGGGCGAGCAGTACTTC. As protein: CASSLDGRSGEQYF. The full variable domain, in which reference TRBV7-2 and TRBJ2-7 provide the parts outside the CDR3, is GAGVSQSPSNKVTEKGKDVELRCDPISGHTALYWYRQSLGQGLEFLIYFQGNSAPDKSGLPSDRFSAERTGGSVSTLTIQRTQQEDSAVYLCASSLDGRSGEQYFGPGTRLTVT.

The chain joins TRBV5-1 to TRBJ1-2; D is unclear. V shed 6 bases and J shed 6 bases, with 12 bases lying between them. In germline, CDR1 is SGHRS, CDR2 YFSETQ. CDR3 length: 12 residues. CDR3 region: CASNEVWDGYTF. As DNA, the CDR3 is TGCGCCAGCAATGAAGTCTGGGATGGCTACACCTTC.

The rearrangement joins TRBV7-9 to TRBJ2-1; D gene unclear. In germline, CDR1 is SEHNR, CDR2 FQNEAQ (reference sequence). This CDR3 comprises 13 residues. The ends were cut back, 0 bases at V and 8 bases at J, with 8 bases in the middle. CDR3 nucleotide sequence: TGTGCCAGCAGCTTAGCGGAGCATGATGAGCAGTTCTTC. Amino acids: CASSLAEHDEQFF.

This clone was seen just once. The V and J genes are TRBV9 and TRBJ1-1; D is uncertain. Trimming shortened V by 3 bases and J by 6 bases, and 3 bases separated the two germline ends. Germline CDR1 SGDLS, CDR2 YYNGEE. This CDR3 spans 10 amino acids. CDR3 region: CASSAAEAFF. For the CDR3, the DNA is TGTGCCAGCAGCGCCGCTGAAGCTTTCTTT.

The chain couples TRBV5-1 to TRBJ2-3, with no clear D. Germline-derived CDR1 and CDR2 are SGHRS and YFSETQ. V gave up 0 bases and J gave up 0 bases, with 17 bases separating them. The CDR3 spans 18 residues. CDR3 amino acids: CASSLAGGKLTSTDTQYF. The CDR3 nucleotides are TGCGCCAGCAGCTTGGCTGGCGGAAAGCTTACTAGCACAGATACGCAGTATTTT. The whole variable domain, filled in from reference TRBV5-1 and TRBJ2-3, reads KAGVTQTPRYLIKTRGQQVTLSCSPISGHRSVSWYQQTPGQGLQFLFEYFSETQRNKGNFPGRFSGRQFSNSRSEMNVSTLELGDSALYLCASSLAGGKLTSTDTQYFGPGTRLTVL.

The V call is TRBV5-6, the J call TRBJ1-2; TRBD1 might be the D (5 bases). The CDR3 extends over 13 amino acids. Germline-derived CDR1 and CDR2 are SGHDT and YYEEEE. The germline V and J ends were trimmed by 6 bases and 8 bases, with 17 bases remaining between them. The CDR3 DNA is TGTGCCAGCACCCTGCCGGGGGTGGAGGGCTACACCTTC. Protein: CASTLPGVEGYTF.

The CDR3 coding sequence is TGCGCCAGCAGCGGGGACAGTCAAGCTTTCTTT. Its translation: CASSGDSQAFF. V gene TRBV5-1 combines with J gene TRBJ1-1; 7 bases align to TRBD1. Germline lookup yields CDR1 SGHRS and CDR2 YFSETQ. V was clipped by 4 bases and J by 9 bases; unmatched bases: 3. The CDR3 totals 11 residues.

CDR3: CASSQGVVGRLQETQYF. CDR3 coding DNA: TGTGCCAGCAGCCAAGGGGTTGTCGGGCGTTTGCAGGAGACCCAGTACTTC. The genes are TRBV14 and TRBJ2-5; the D is unclear. Germline V gene data show CDR1 as SGHDN and CDR2 as FVKESK. This CDR3 has 17 amino acids. V was trimmed by 1 base and J by 5 bases, leaving 20 bases between them.

The J gene is TRBJ2-7, the V gene TRBV19; 7 bases are a match to TRBD1. The length of the CDR3 is 15 residues. V was pared by 3 bases and J by 4 bases, with 9 bases of the junction left unmatched. Per the germline V gene, CDR1 is LNHDA and CDR2 is SQIVND (reference sequence). The CDR3 spells CASSMYSDRIYEQYF. CDR3 coding DNA: TGTGCCAGTAGTATGTATTCGGACAGGATTTACGAGCAGTACTTC.

The V and J genes are TRBV29-1 and TRBJ1-1; the D is unclear. This CDR3 comprises 11 residues. Trimming removed 4 bases from V and 2 bases from J, with 5 bases in between. CDR1 and CDR2 (germline): SQVTM, ANQGSEA. This CDR3 reads CSVVGNTEAFF. The CDR3 coding sequence is TGCAGCGTTGTGGGAAACACTGAAGCTTTCTTT.

This clone has only a few counts. The genes are TRBV5-1 and TRBJ2-7, with a possible D match to TRBD1 (6 bases). The CDR3 sequence is 12 residues long. V gave up 0 bases and J gave up 5 bases, with 6 bases separating them. Germline CDR1 SGHRS, CDR2 YFSETQ. CDR3 sequence (DNA): TGCGCCAGCAGCTTGGAGGGGGACGAGCAGTACTTC. Its protein is CASSLEGDEQYF.

The chain employs TRBV27 and TRBJ2-5; D call uncertain. The J call may be in error: the DNA end matches TRBJ2-7 better. The CDR3 runs 11 residues. Germline V gene data show CDR1 as MNHEY and CDR2 as SMNVEV (reference sequence). In DNA, the CDR3 is TGTGCCAGCAGTTTAGGCAACGAGCAGTACTTC. Translating gives CASSLGNEQYF.